This entry lists 31 T cell receptor beta chains sequenced from one sample in a study of blood T cells in healthy people across ages (dated by TCRdb to about 2015). Libraries came from 5' RACE. Sequenced on an Illumina HiSeq 2500. A second PCR of roughly 7 to 11 cycles was run with a J-beta primer mix and a sample-barcoded 5' primer. The public reads were quality trimmed at Q25 with fastp and then assembled into clones with MiXCR by TCRdb, keeping productive beta chains. Every CDR3 protein is listed once, alongside the most common genes and DNA of its rows. This sample has 800,000 to 900,000 distinct CDR3 sequences in its table, and 62% of those were observed once. Of the sample, roughly 25% falls within the top ten clones. The source material was blood. Source of these receptors: a man aged 30-40 years in good health.

V gene TRBV4-3 combines with J gene TRBJ2-3; a possible D gene is TRBD2 (6 bases). Germline V lookup: CDR1 LGHNA, CDR2 YSLEER. The CDR3 extends over 16 amino acids. Trimming pared 0 bases from V and 1 base from J, leaving 11 bases between. As DNA, the CDR3 is TGCGCCAGCAGCCAAGATGGCGGGGTTGGCACAGATACGCAGTATTTT. Its protein is CASSQDGGVGTDTQYF.

The rearrangement links TRBV7-8 to TRBJ1-5, with D hard to call. CDR3 length: 13 amino acids. Germline lookup yields CDR1 SGHVS and CDR2 FQNEAQ. V was pared by 1 base and J by 6 bases, with 7 bases between. The CDR3 loop reads CASSLDWGQPQHF. The CDR3 DNA reads TGTGCCAGCAGCTTAGATTGGGGTCAGCCCCAGCATTTT.

This clonotype showed up just once. The chain couples TRBV7-9 to TRBJ2-3, with unresolved D. This CDR3 comprises 15 residues. Germline-derived CDR1 and CDR2 are SEHNR and FQNEAQ (reference sequence). Trimming shortened V by 1 base and J by 5 bases, and 13 bases separated the two germline ends. CDR3 DNA: TGTGCCAGCAGCTTAGTAGTTTACAGACGAGATACGCAGTATTTT. Translated, it gives CASSLVVYRRDTQYF. The variable domain in full, completed from reference TRBV7-9 and TRBJ2-3, reads DTGVSQNPRHKITKRGQNVTFRCDPISEHNRLYWYRQTLGQGPEFLTYFQNEAQLEKSRLLSDRFSAERPKGSFSTLEIQRTEQGDSAMYLCASSLVVYRRDTQYFGPGTRLTVL.

This chain connects TRBV12-3 or TRBV12-4 to TRBJ2-3; 9 nucleotides line up with TRBD2. The CDR3 sequence is 18 residues long. V lost 2 bases and J lost 0; bases outside the gene matches: 9. CDR3 protein: CASSLSWASGTSTDTQYF. CDR3 coding DNA: TGTGCCAGCAGTTTAAGTTGGGCTAGCGGGACTAGCACAGATACGCAGTATTTT.

The gene calls are TRBV16 and TRBJ2-7; D not resolved. V lost 0 bases and J lost 2, with 5 bases in between. The CDR3 extends over 13 amino acids. Germline values: CDR1 KGHSY, CDR2 FQNENV. This CDR3 is CASSQSRAYEQYF. The CDR3 region has the DNA TGTGCCAGCAGCCAATCTCGTGCCTACGAGCAGTACTTC.

In this sample, this clonotype turned up a few times. The rearrangement uses TRBV20-1 and TRBJ2-1; 10 bases agree with TRBD2. The CDR3 extends over 13 amino acids. Germline lookup yields CDR1 DFQATT and CDR2 SNEGSKA (reference sequence). Here the CDR3 DNA reads TGCAGAGTTCTAGCGGGGGCGGACAATGAGCAGTTCTTC. It yields the protein CRVLAGADNEQFF.

A remark on this clonotype: A far larger clone differs by one base, so this is likely a read error. CDR3 sequence: CASSLAAQETQYF. The CDR3 region has the DNA TGTGCCAGCAGTCTAGCGGCGCAAGAGACCCAGTACTTC. The rearrangement uses TRBV11-2 and TRBJ2-5; 7 bases line up with TRBD2. In germline, CDR1 is SGHAT, CDR2 FQNNGV. The CDR3 spans 13 residues. Germline trimming cut 6 bases from V and 2 bases from J; bases unmatched to any gene: 3.

In this sample, this clonotype turned up a few times. This sequence joins TRBV6-2 or TRBV6-3 and TRBJ2-1, with 10 bases that match TRBD1. The V segment lost 8 bases and the J segment 8 bases; nucleotides outside the gene matches: 9. This CDR3 region has 14 residues. Germline CDR1 reads MNHEY; CDR2 reads SVGEGT. CDR3 amino acids: CASGYPGTGDEQFF. Written as DNA, the CDR3 is TGTGCCAGCGGCTATCCCGGGACAGGGGATGAGCAGTTCTTC.

The chain has TRBV15 and TRBJ2-3; D is perhaps TRBD1 (5 bases). The V end was cut by 1 base, the J end by 4 bases, with 15 bases between. The CDR3 extends over 16 amino acids. The germline V gene encodes CDR1 LNHNV and CDR2 YYDKDF (reference sequence). CDR3 DNA sequence: TGTGCCACCAGCAGAGTAGGTGACAGCCCGGCAGATACGCAGTATTTT. This encodes CATSRVGDSPADTQYF.

The rearrangement joins TRBV10-3 to TRBJ2-3; TRBD2 might be the D (6 bases). The CDR3 has 17 residues. V was pared by 0 bases and J by 0 bases, with 13 bases between. Germline CDR1 is ENHRY and CDR2 is SYGVKD. The CDR3 here is CAISESQWRGSTDTQYF. Here the CDR3 DNA reads TGTGCCATCAGTGAGTCTCAATGGCGGGGTAGCACAGATACGCAGTATTTT.

V is TRBV6-5 and J is TRBJ2-3; TRBD2 matches 9 bases. This CDR3 is 15 amino acids long. Germline loops: CDR1 MNHEY, CDR2 SVGAGI. Losses at the gene ends were 0 bases for V and 5 bases for J; bases not matched to a gene: 3. DNA for the CDR3: TGTGCCAGCAGTTACTCGGCGGGGGGGCTAGATACGCAGTATTTT. As protein: CASSYSAGGLDTQYF.

This clonotype was observed a few times. The chain joins TRBV29-1 to TRBJ2-5; the D is unclear. Germline CDR1 reads SQVTM; CDR2 reads ANQGSEA. This CDR3 is built from 13 residues. V was shortened by 5 bases and J by 1 base, with 11 bases between the two germline ends. In nucleotides, the CDR3 is TGCAGCGTTCCTCCGTCAGGCCAAGAGACCCAGTACTTC. Protein: CSVPPSGQETQYF.

This clonotype was seen more than once but under ten times. The V and J genes are TRBV4-3 and TRBJ2-3, with 13 bases aligning to TRBD2. J was trimmed by 4 bases and V by 0 bases; bases with no gene match: 10. The length of the CDR3 is 19 residues. CDR1 LGHNA and CDR2 YSLEER come from the germline V gene. Written as DNA, the CDR3 is TGCGCCAGCAGCCAAGATCACCGCCGGACTAGCGGGGGTGCAGATACGCAGTATTTT. This sequence encodes CASSQDHRRTSGGADTQYF.

The V gene is TRBV5-1, the J gene TRBJ1-6, with TRBD1 as a possible D gene (5 bases). CDR3 length: 15 amino acids. Germline CDR1 and CDR2: SGHRS and YFSETQ. V lost 2 bases and J 9 bases, leaving 15 bases between the germline ends. The CDR3 spells CASSFGQGGTSPLHF. CDR3 coding DNA: TGCGCCAGCAGCTTTGGGCAGGGCGGTACTTCACCCCTCCACTTT.

This clonotype has a handful of counts. The chain has TRBV6-2 or TRBV6-3 and TRBJ1-1, with 9 bases identical to TRBD1. The trim removed 0 bases at V and 5 bases at J, leaving 10 bases unmatched. This CDR3 contains 17 residues. The germline V gene has CDR1 MNHEY and CDR2 SVGEGT. In DNA, the CDR3 is TGTGCCAGCAGTTACTCGGAACAGGGGGCGATTGAAACTGAAGCTTTCTTT. Protein sequence: CASSYSEQGAIETEAFF.

Here the CDR3 reads CASRPFDSYGYTF. The CDR3 DNA is TGTGCCAGCAGGCCCTTTGACAGCTATGGCTACACCTTC. The V call is TRBV14, the J call TRBJ1-2; weak D call: TRBD1 (5 bases). From germline, CDR1 is SGHDN and CDR2 FVKESK. This CDR3 region has 13 residues. V lost 6 bases, J lost 4 bases, and 12 bases lay in between. The entire variable domain, with the rest obtained from reference TRBV14 and TRBJ1-2, is as follows: EAGVTQFPSHSVIEKGQTVTLRCDPISGHDNLYWYRRVMGKEIKFLLHFVKESKQDESGMPNNRFLAERTGGTYSTLKVQPAELEDSGVYFCASRPFDSYGYTFGSGTRLTVV.

The rearrangement links TRBV20-1 to TRBJ2-1; a weak D match, TRBD2 (5 bases). Germline CDR1 and CDR2: DFQATT and SNEGSKA (reference sequence). This CDR3 has 15 amino acids. Between the trimmed V and J ends, which lost 0 bases and 0 bases, there was a span of 9 bases. CDR3 amino acids: CSARETGSSYNEQFF. The CDR3 region has the DNA TGCAGTGCTAGAGAGACGGGGAGCTCCTACAATGAGCAGTTCTTC.

This sequence joins TRBV7-2 and TRBJ2-7; tentative D call: TRBD1 (6 bases). The CDR3 runs to 14 residues. V gave up 5 bases and J gave up 3 bases, with 14 bases separating them. CDR1 and CDR2 (germline): SGHTA, FQGNSA. CDR3 coding DNA: TGTGCCAGCAGCCCCCGGACAGCCGACTACGAGCAGTACTTC. Translation: CASSPRTADYEQYF. Full variable domain (remainder filled in from reference TRBV7-2 and TRBJ2-7): GAGVSQSPSNKVTEKGKDVELRCDPISGHTALYWYRQSLGQGLEFLIYFQGNSAPDKSGLPSDRFSAERTGGSVSTLTIQRTQQEDSAVYLCASSPRTADYEQYFGPGTRLTVT.

The chain couples TRBV29-1 to TRBJ1-1, with TRBD1 matching over 8 bases. The CDR3 consists of 15 residues. CDR1 and CDR2 from the germline V gene are SQVTM and ANQGSEA. J lost 10 bases, V lost 6 bases, and 19 bases had no gene match. CDR3 in amino acids: CSVKGHDRGIRRAFF. The CDR3 DNA sequence: TGCAGCGTGAAGGGGCATGACAGGGGAATTCGTAGAGCTTTCTTT.

This chain joins TRBV6-2 or TRBV6-3 and TRBJ1-5; the D is unclear. V shed 6 bases and J shed 5 bases, with 11 bases lying between them. CDR1 is MNHEY, CDR2 SVGEGT, per germline. The CDR3 is 13 amino acids. The CDR3 coding sequence is TGTGCCAGCAGCCCTGAGAGGTATCAGCCCCAGCATTTT. Protein sequence: CASSPERYQPQHF.

V usage is TRBV20-1 and J usage is TRBJ2-4; no clear D. The J call may not be correct, given that the DNA end is closer to TRBJ2-7. CDR3 length equals 13 residues. Germline V gives CDR1 DFQATT, CDR2 SNEGSKA (reference sequence). CDR3 amino acids: CSARDGLTYEQYF. The CDR3 DNA is TGCAGTGCTAGAGATGGCCTTACCTACGAGCAGTACTTC.

A few counts support this clonotype. The rearrangement joins TRBV4-2 to TRBJ1-2; no clear D. V shed 6 bases and J shed 0 bases, with 17 bases lying between them. Germline values: CDR1 LGHNA, CDR2 YNFKEQ. CDR3 size: 16 residues. For the CDR3, the DNA is TGTGCCAGCAGGATCACGGCCGATTTGACTAACTATGGCTACACCTTC. This sequence encodes CASRITADLTNYGYTF.

In its sample, this clonotype was seen a few times. The chain joins TRBV11-2 to TRBJ2-5, with D perhaps TRBD2 (5 bases). V was cut by 0 bases and J by 0 bases, with 8 bases left in between. Looked up from germline, CDR1 is SGHAT and CDR2 is FQNNGV. The CDR3 runs to 15 residues. The CDR3 loop is CASSLDGGYQETQYF. DNA of the CDR3: TGTGCCAGCAGCTTAGATGGCGGGTACCAAGAGACCCAGTACTTC.

This clonotype was found a few times. The gene calls are TRBV15 and TRBJ2-3, with 7 bases matching TRBD1. J lost 4 bases, V lost 0 bases, and 4 bases had no gene match. CDR3 size: 15 residues. The germline V gene encodes CDR1 LNHNV and CDR2 YYDKDF (reference sequence). Written as DNA, the CDR3 is TGTGCCACCAGCAGAGATTGGCAGGGGGCAGATACGCAGTATTTT. It translates to CATSRDWQGADTQYF.

The table lists this clonotype with a few counts. CDR3 sequence: CASSQAPGTYNEQFF. The CDR3 DNA reads as TGCGCCAGCAGCCAAGCACCAGGCACCTACAATGAGCAGTTCTTC. This sequence joins TRBV4-3 and TRBJ2-1, with unresolved D. The CDR3 spans 15 residues. Germline V gene sequence: CDR1 LGHNA, CDR2 YSLEER. Trimming stripped 1 base from V and 2 bases from J, with 9 bases between.

This clonotype is a singleton in its sample. The chain combines TRBV20-1 with TRBJ2-5, with D possibly matching TRBD2 (6 bases). The CDR3 loop spans 14 amino acids. CDR1 DFQATT and CDR2 SNEGSKA come from the germline V gene (reference sequence). The V end lost 2 bases, the J end lost 5 bases, and 15 bases lay between the germline ends. Here the CDR3 reads CSARWDSPQETQYF. The DNA for the CDR3 is TGCAGTGCTAGATGGGACTCCCCGCAGGAGACCCAGTACTTC.

The chain has TRBV12-3 or TRBV12-4 and TRBJ2-7; D unresolved. V was shortened by 6 bases and J by 0 bases, with 9 bases between the two germline ends. The length of the CDR3 is 13 residues. The CDR3 DNA follows: TGTGCCAGCAGCTTCACCAGCTCCTACGAGCAGTACTTC. This sequence encodes CASSFTSSYEQYF.

CDR3 amino acids: CASSIQPGLEEFF. In nucleotides, the CDR3 is TGTGCCAGCAGCATACAGCCGGGACTAGAGGAGTTCTTC. This chain links TRBV7-2 with TRBJ2-1; the match to TRBD2 covers 8 bases. Unmatched junction bases numbered 11, after V lost 5 bases and J lost 14 bases. The V gene's germline CDR1 is SGHTA and CDR2 FQGNSA. This CDR3 is 13 amino acids long.

This rearrangement joins TRBV6-6 to TRBJ2-1; tentatively, D is TRBD1 or TRBD2 (6 bases each). The length of the CDR3 is 14 residues. Germline CDR1 MNHNY, CDR2 SVGAGI (reference sequence). The CDR3 DNA is TGTGTAATAGGGGGGACCGGCTCCTACAATGAGCAGTTCTTC. It yields the protein CVIGGTGSYNEQFF.

The chain carries TRBV7-2 and TRBJ2-7, with 9 positions matching TRBD1. The CDR3 sequence is 13 residues long. V was clipped by 5 bases and J by 7 bases; unmatched bases: 6. CDR1 is SGHTA and CDR2 is FQGNSA in the germline V gene. CDR3 DNA: TGTGCCAGCAGCCAACAGGGGGCGGGGGAGCAGTACTTC. It is translated as CASSQQGAGEQYF.

This CDR3 reads CSVRWDGAYEQYF. The CDR3 DNA reads as TGCAGCGTTCGCTGGGACGGCGCCTACGAGCAGTACTTC. The chain couples TRBV29-1 to TRBJ2-7; the D call may be TRBD1 or TRBD2 (5 bases each). The ends were cut back, 5 bases at V and 2 bases at J, with 13 bases in the middle. The CDR3 extends over 13 amino acids. From germline, CDR1 is SQVTM and CDR2 ANQGSEA.